The rows below give T cell receptor beta chains drawn from one sample of a study of cytomegalovirus exposure and HLA in healthy donors. The assay was immunoSEQ multiplex PCR, and TCRdb's table has in-frame clones only and misses some. The sample shows roughly 70,000 clones, 80% to 90% of them seen only once. The sample consisted of PBMCs. These receptor sequences come from a woman in her twenties or thirties in good health and CMV-seropositive. CDR3s include the opening cysteine and the closing phenylalanine or tryptophan. Each record gives: clone size, J gene, V gene, D gene, CDR3 protein, CDR3 DNA. A D gene is named only where the DNA matches it firmly. Clone sizes are given selectively: once, few, many, or a class where the clone is expanded.

>.|TRBJ2-3|TRBV6-5|.
CASRRSTGTDTQYF
TGTGCCAGCAGACGGAGCACTGGCACAGATACGCAGTATTTT
>.|TRBJ2-7|TRBV19|TRBD2
CASSIAGGPDEQYF
TGTGCCAGTAGTATAGCGGGAGGGCCCGACGAGCAGTACTTC
>.|TRBJ1-1|TRBV7-2|.
CASSLDRNTEAFF
TGTGCCAGCAGCTTAGACAGGAACACTGAAGCTTTCTTT
>.|TRBJ2-5|TRBV6-5|.
CASSLSGLETQYF
TGTGCCAGCAGTTTGTCGGGTTTGGAGACCCAGTACTTC
>.|TRBJ1-2|TRBV28|.
CASTPSPIRYGYTF
TGTGCCAGCACCCCTAGCCCGATTCGGTATGGCTACACCTTC
>.|TRBJ1-2|TRBV27|TRBD1
CASSLNAGGPYGYTF
TGTGCCAGCAGTTTGAATGCAGGGGGACCCTATGGCTACACCTTC
>few|TRBJ1-6|TRBV6-1|.
CASSFGTFNNSPLHF
TGTGCCAGCAGTTTCGGGACATTTAATAATTCACCCCTCCACTTT
>.|TRBJ1-1|TRBV5-1|.
CASSLTGGGATEAFF
TGCGCCAGCAGCTTGACGGGCGGGGGGGCAACTGAAGCTTTCTTT
>.|TRBJ1-1|TRBV19|.
CASSERTFGGPRSEAFF
TGTGCCAGTAGTGAAAGGACCTTCGGAGGCCCGAGAAGTGAAGCTTTCTTT
>.|TRBJ2-7|TRBV18|TRBD2
CASSPLAGKGMGEQYF
TGTGCCAGCTCACCGCTAGCGGGAAAGGGAATGGGTGAGCAGTACTTC
>.|TRBJ1-4|TRBV6-4|TRBD1
CASKRGRSTNEKLFF
TGTGCCAGCAAGAGGGGGCGTTCAACTAATGAAAAACTGTTTTTT
>.|TRBJ2-1|TRBV14|TRBD2
CASSQGPSGYSYNEQFF
TGTGCCAGCAGCCAAGGCCCTAGCGGTTACTCCTACAATGAGCAGTTCTTC
>.|TRBJ1-2|TRBV16|TRBD1
CASSQLTGSNYGYTF
TGTGCCAGCAGCCAATTGACAGGGTCGAACTATGGCTACACCTTC
>.|TRBJ2-1|TRBV7-9|TRBD1
CASSSPRATGERDNEQFF
TGTGCCAGCAGCTCCCCACGGGCTACAGGGGAACGGGACAATGAGCAGTTCTTC
>.|TRBJ2-1|TRBV5-4|.
CASSLFRYNEQFF
TGTGCCAGCAGCTTGTTCCGTTACAATGAGCAGTTCTTC
>.|TRBJ2-5|TRBV28|.
CASSGGSPQETQYF
TGTGCCAGCAGCGGGGGAAGCCCACAAGAGACCCAGTACTTC
>.|TRBJ2-5|TRBV19|.
CASSISSRPYQGETQYF
TGTGCCAGTAGTATCTCCTCGCGGCCTTATCAGGGGGAGACCCAGTACTTC
>.|TRBJ2-1|TRBV5-1|.
CASSLTTHGNEQFF
TGCGCCAGCAGCTTGACCACTCACGGCAATGAGCAGTTCTTC
>.|TRBJ1-2|TRBV5-1|TRBD1
CASSFTGANGYTF
TGCGCCAGCAGCTTCACAGGGGCTAATGGCTACACCTTC
>.|TRBJ2-3|TRBV7-3|TRBD1
CASSQGQGAADTQYF
TGTGCCAGCAGCCAGGGACAGGGGGCAGCAGATACGCAGTATTTT
>.|TRBJ1-1|TRBV9|TRBD1
CASSTLLGRGSTEAFF
TGTGCCAGCAGCACCCTTTTGGGCAGGGGGTCTACTGAAGCTTTCTTT
>.|TRBJ2-1|TRBV11-3|TRBD2
CASSFSPTSGTYNEQFF
TGTGCCAGCAGCTTTTCCCCCACTAGCGGGACCTACAATGAGCAGTTCTTC
>few|TRBJ2-1|TRBV7-8|.
CASSYRFRGSSYNEQFF
TGTGCCAGCAGCTATCGCTTTCGTGGGAGCTCCTACAATGAGCAGTTCTTC
>.|TRBJ1-1|TRBV30|TRBD1
CAWSEASRGRRAFF
TGTGCCTGGAGCGAAGCCTCCAGGGGGCGCCGAGCTTTCTTT